This T cell receptor (beta chain) is from a study of radiation and T cells in renal cell carcinoma. Findings and limits, study-wide: Top tumor clonotypes rose in blood 2 weeks post-radiation, then contracted.

Specified time point: blood 4 weeks post-SBRT, at nephrectomy. Noted treatment: 15 Gy SBRT to primary tumor, nephrectomy 4 weeks later. Nephrectomy followed 15 Gy stereotactic body radiation by 4 weeks. Clear cell pathology was present in this patient's renal cell carcinoma. As to this clone: The antigen remains unidentified.

Profiling relied on immunoSEQ multiplex PCR, and the TCRdb table lists in-frame clones only, not all of them. Counted here are about 40,000 clones, roughly four fifths occurring once; the ten biggest clones make up around a quarter. V was trimmed by 2 bases and J by 6 bases, leaving 8 bases between them. CDR1 is SNHLY, CDR2 FYNNEI, per germline. CDR3 length equals 12 residues. Specimen: blood, collected from a patient whose treatment included radiotherapy and nephrectomy. This clonotype was sampled from a woman aged 70-85 years with renal cell carcinoma. V gene TRBV2 combines with J gene TRBJ2-7, with D possibly TRBD1 on 5 matching bases. CDR3 amino acids: CASSERGTEQYF. As DNA, the CDR3 is TGTGCCAGCAGTGAAAGGGGAACCGAGCAGTACTTC. The whole variable domain, filled in from reference TRBV2 and TRBJ2-7, reads EPEVTQTPSHQVTQMGQEVILRCVPISNHLYFYWYRQILGQKVEFLVSFYNNEISEKSEIFDDQFSVERPDGSNFTLKIRSTKLEDSAMYFCASSERGTEQYFGPGTRLTVT.